The next 8 T cell receptor beta chains were all read from a single sample in a study of OX40 agonist ivuxolimab in advanced cancers. The assay was immunoSEQ multiplex PCR, and TCRdb's table has in-frame clones only and misses some. This table has 65,000 to 85,000 clones, more than 85% appearing once. The source material was CD4+ or CD8+ T cells sorted from blood, sampled in a trial of the OX40 agonist ivuxolimab. The source of these receptors is an adult with an advanced solid tumor such as melanoma, head and neck, liver or kidney cancer.

This clone is a singleton in its sample. The gene calls are TRBV15 and TRBJ2-7, with D tentatively TRBD1 or TRBD2 (6 bases each). Trimming pared 5 bases from V and 3 bases from J, leaving 14 bases between. Germline CDR1 LNHNV, CDR2 YYDKDF (reference sequence). The CDR3 runs to 14 residues. The CDR3 DNA sequence: TGTGCCACCAGCGGGGGGCAGGGCAGCTACGAGCAGTACTTC. It is translated as CATSGGQGSYEQYF.

V and J are TRBV6-1 and TRBJ1-1; tentative D call: TRBD1 (6 bases). The CDR3 runs 12 residues. V dropped 3 bases and J dropped 7 bases, with 9 bases sitting between them. The germline CDR1 and CDR2 sequences are MNHNS and SASEGT. CDR3 amino acids: CASSDRDNEAFF. The CDR3 nucleotides are TGTGCCAGCAGTGATAGGGACAATGAAGCTTTCTTT.

This rearrangement joins TRBV9 to TRBJ2-5; TRBD1 matches 7 bases. The CDR3 contains 13 residues. With V trimmed by 4 bases and J by 5 bases, 5 bases remained unmatched. The germline gives CDR1 SGDLS, CDR2 YYNGEE. The CDR3 bases are TGTGCCAGCAGCACACAGGGGTGGGAGACCCAGTACTTC. Translated, it gives CASSTQGWETQYF.

The V and J genes are TRBV5-1 and TRBJ1-2, with D perhaps TRBD1 (6 bases). The CDR3 is made up of 16 amino acids. Germline-derived CDR1 and CDR2 are SGHRS and YFSETQ. V was shortened by 2 bases and J by 4 bases, with 18 bases between the two germline ends. The CDR3 sequence: CASSFNVYREGYGYTF. The DNA of the CDR3 is TGCGCCAGCAGCTTTAACGTTTACAGGGAGGGCTATGGCTACACCTTC.

The J gene is TRBJ2-7, the V gene TRBV6-5; a weak D match, TRBD1 (5 bases). The CDR3 extends over 15 amino acids. CDR1 is MNHEY, CDR2 SVGAGI, per germline. The V end lost 2 bases, the J end lost 1 base, and 12 bases lay between the germline ends. In nucleotides, the CDR3 is TGTGCCAGCAGTTACCGAGAGACAGATTCCTACGAGCAGTACTTC. Residues: CASSYRETDSYEQYF.

The rearrangement uses TRBV5-4 and TRBJ1-1; the match to TRBD1 covers 8 bases. This CDR3 has 14 amino acids. CDR1 SGHNT and CDR2 YYREEE come from the germline V gene (reference sequence). V lost 4 bases and J lost 0; bases outside the gene matches: 2. CDR3 region: CASSDRGMNTEAFF. The DNA of the CDR3 is TGTGCCAGCAGCGACAGGGGAATGAACACTGAAGCTTTCTTT.

V gene TRBV6-6 combines with J gene TRBJ1-5; D unresolved. From germline, CDR1 is MNHNY and CDR2 SVGAGI (reference sequence). V lost 7 bases to trimming and J lost 12 bases, with 16 bases between them. The CDR3 loop spans 12 amino acids. This chain's CDR3 is CASTSTGFGQHF. Written as DNA, the CDR3 is TGTGCCAGCACCTCAACGGGATTCGGCCAGCATTTT.

This chain links TRBV19 with TRBJ2-2; possibly TRBD1 or TRBD2 for D (5 bases each). From germline, CDR1 is LNHDA and CDR2 SQIVND (reference sequence). This CDR3 spans 14 amino acids. Trimming stripped 4 bases from V and 5 bases from J, with 11 bases between. This CDR3 is CASSRGPLTGELFF. CDR3 coding DNA: TGTGCCAGTAGTAGGGGACCATTAACCGGGGAGCTGTTTTTT.